This T cell receptor (beta chain) was retrieved from a study of shared clonotypes between healthy human individuals. On the study more broadly: The plates for each donor numbered three CD4 naive, three CD4 memory, two CD8 naive and one CD8 memory.

Several immunoSEQ plates received, in even portions, the genomic DNA of each subset. Each replicate PCR on the sorted subsets used about 0.2 ug DNA (around 30,000 T cell genomes). Under the authors' procedure: Junction-only sequences produced by ImmunoSEQ had no quality scores, so filtering differed. The protocol was immunoSEQ multiplex PCR, while the TCRdb copy is restricted to in-frame clones and leaves out a portion. That table gives V, J and clone size, and the DNA gave D and trimming. This table holds some 1 million clones, roughly 75% found once. In germline, CDR1 is SNHLY, CDR2 FYNNEI. V was clipped by 10 bases and J by 0 bases, with 19 bases between them. CDR3 size: 17 residues.

The V gene is TRBV2, the J gene TRBJ2-6, with D possibly TRBD2 on 6 matching bases. This clonotype originated in a man in his late teens or twenties in good health. The source material was memory CD4+ T cells sorted from blood. Subset: CD45RA-negative fraction. The CDR3 region is CATAWRGLISGANVLTF. The CDR3 bases are TGTGCCACGGCCTGGAGGGGTTTGATCTCTGGGGCCAACGTCCTGACTTTC.